One and the same sample provided the 9 T cell receptor beta chains below, sequenced in a study of cytomegalovirus exposure and HLA in healthy donors. Researchers ran the PCR with 60 Vbeta and 13 Jbeta primers. The assay was immunoSEQ multiplex PCR, and TCRdb's table has in-frame clones only and misses some. The sample lists under 150,000 clones, roughly three quarters seen once, with approximately 4% in the top ten. Sequencing used PBMCs. Every receptor here comes from a man aged 30 to 45 in good health and CMV-seropositive.

The chain links TRBV11-1 to TRBJ2-5; 10 positions match TRBD1. The CDR3 spans 15 residues. Trimming removed 5 bases from V and 3 bases from J; junction bases left unmatched: 6. Germline V CDR1 and CDR2: SGHAT, FQDESV (reference sequence). The chain's CDR3 is CASSPSGTGEETQYF. In nucleotides, the CDR3 is TGTGCCAGCAGCCCATCCGGGACAGGGGAAGAGACCCAGTACTTC.

This CDR3 is CASSPGGFADTQYF. The CDR3 nucleotides are TGTGCCAGCTCACCAGGAGGGTTTGCAGATACGCAGTATTTT. The chain has TRBV18 and TRBJ2-3, with D possibly TRBD2 on 6 matching bases. Germline V gene data show CDR1 as KGHSH and CDR2 as LQKENI. V dropped 2 bases and J dropped 4 bases, with 10 bases sitting between them. The CDR3 covers 14 residues.

This chain links TRBV5-1 with TRBJ1-3; D call uncertain. Germline CDR1 and CDR2: SGHRS and YFSETQ. Trimming cost V 4 bases and J 3 bases, with 11 bases left between them. The CDR3 runs 14 residues. The DNA of the CDR3 is TGCGCCAGCAGCGAAAACTCGGGTGGAAACACCATATATTTT. This encodes CASSENSGGNTIYF.

This chain uses TRBV18 with TRBJ1-2; D uncertain. Trimming pared 2 bases from V and 0 bases from J, leaving 13 bases between. Germline V gene lookup returns CDR1 KGHSH and CDR2 LQKENI. CDR3 length: 16 residues. CDR3 nucleotide sequence: TGTGCCAGCTCACCAATTCCCCGGGAGGCTAACTATGGCTACACCTTC. Amino acids: CASSPIPREANYGYTF.

This clone came up once. The chain uses TRBV5-4 and TRBJ2-5, with 10 bases identical to TRBD2. The DNA end is a closer match to TRBJ2-7, so the J assignment may be wrong. Germline-derived CDR1 and CDR2 are SGHNT and YYREEE (reference sequence). The CDR3 consists of 15 residues. The CDR3 DNA sequence: TGTGCCAGCAGCTTATTAGCGGGAGGTCCTTCCGAGCAGTACTTC. This codes for CASSLLAGGPSEQYF.

The chain uses TRBV19 and TRBJ2-5; 9 positions match TRBD1. Matching the DNA end better, TRBJ2-7 makes the J call doubtful. Looked up from germline, CDR1 is LNHDA and CDR2 is SQIVND (reference sequence). The CDR3 has 14 amino acids. In DNA form, the CDR3 reads TGTGCCAGTAGTTCACGGACAGGGGAATACGAGCAGTACTTC. This sequence encodes CASSSRTGEYEQYF.

CDR3 loop: CASSVGTGTFYGYTF. The DNA for the CDR3 is TGTGCCAGCAGCGTAGGCACCGGGACATTCTATGGCTACACCTTC. The chain links TRBV9 to TRBJ1-2, with TRBD1 as a possible D gene (6 bases). Germline lookup yields CDR1 SGDLS and CDR2 YYNGEE. V dropped 0 bases and J dropped 4 bases, with 13 bases sitting between them. This CDR3 is 15 amino acids long.

V usage is TRBV10-3 and J usage is TRBJ2-3; TRBD2 agrees at 7 bases. The V gene end was trimmed by 6 bases and the J gene end by 8 bases; junction bases not matched to a gene: 11. Germline V lookup: CDR1 ENHRY, CDR2 SYGVKD. The CDR3 is 14 amino acids. The CDR3 reads CAIRSAGSQGTQYF. The CDR3 coding sequence is TGTGCCATCAGATCAGCGGGGTCTCAGGGTACGCAGTATTTT.

The rearrangement links TRBV2 to TRBJ1-6, with D perhaps TRBD1 (6 bases). The V gene's germline CDR1 is SNHLY and CDR2 FYNNEI. The ends were cut back, 4 bases at V and 10 bases at J, with 11 bases in the middle. This CDR3 comprises 13 residues. DNA for the CDR3: TGTGCCAGCAGTGCACAGGGTGGCTCACCCCTCCACTTT. Protein product: CASSAQGGSPLHF. Filled out from reference TRBV2 and TRBJ1-6, the complete variable domain reads EPEVTQTPSHQVTQMGQEVILRCVPISNHLYFYWYRQILGQKVEFLVSFYNNEISEKSEIFDDQFSVERPDGSNFTLKIRSTKLEDSAMYFCASSAQGGSPLHFGNGTRLTVT.